The next 25 T cell receptor beta chains were all read from a single sample in a study of blood T cell repertoires in COVID-19. The data were produced by immunoSEQ multiplex PCR, yet TCRdb's version contains in-frame clones alone and is incomplete. The table lists about 100,000 clones, nearly 90% of them singletons. Sequenced sample: peripheral blood. Source of these receptors: a man in his fifties with active COVID-19.

A few counts support this clone. The chain joins TRBV6-1 to TRBJ1-1, with no clear D. Germline V gene sequence: CDR1 MNHNS, CDR2 SASEGT. Trimming cost V 0 bases and J 11 bases, with 13 bases left between them. The CDR3 has 13 residues. As DNA, the CDR3 is TGTGCCAGCAGTGAAGCCCGGGTGAGGTGGGCTTTCTTT. It encodes CASSEARVRWAFF.

The V and J genes are TRBV30 and TRBJ2-5; a possible D gene is TRBD2 (6 bases). The V end lost 7 bases, the J end lost 5 bases, and 17 bases lay between the germline ends. From germline, CDR1 is GTSNPN and CDR2 SVGIG (reference sequence). This CDR3 contains 13 residues. CDR3 nucleotide sequence: TGTGCCTTTCGGGGGAGCCCCCGGGAGACCCAGTACTTC. Residues: CAFRGSPRETQYF.

The chain combines TRBV4-1 with TRBJ2-7; the match to TRBD1 covers 12 bases. The ends lost 4 bases at V and 8 bases at J; junction bases unmatched: 12. This CDR3 comprises 16 residues. CDR1 is MGHRA, CDR2 YSYEKL, per germline. CDR3 in amino acids: CASSPETGTGGQKQYF. CDR3 DNA sequence: TGCGCCAGCAGCCCCGAAACCGGGACAGGGGGCCAGAAGCAGTACTTC.

V gene TRBV7-9 combines with J gene TRBJ2-7; tentatively, D is TRBD2 (6 bases). CDR3 length: 13 residues. Per germline, CDR1 SEHNR and CDR2 FQNEAQ (reference sequence). V gave up 5 bases and J gave up 5 bases, with 13 bases separating them. The CDR3 DNA follows: TGTGCCAGCAGCCCCGGGGGTCGGGACGAGCAGTACTTC. Residues: CASSPGGRDEQYF.

The chain is built from TRBV2 and TRBJ2-1; 11 positions agree with TRBD2. The CDR3 has 16 residues. With 8 bases clipped from V and 4 bases from J, the junction kept 10 bases outside the gene matches. CDR1 and CDR2 from the germline V gene are SNHLY and FYNNEI. The CDR3 DNA is TGTGCCAGCCAGCTTAGCGGGGGGGCCCCATACAATGAGCAGTTCTTC. Its translation is CASQLSGGAPYNEQFF.

V gene TRBV13 combines with J gene TRBJ2-1; the match to TRBD2 covers 12 bases. The V gene end was trimmed by 4 bases and the J gene end by 4 bases; junction bases not matched to a gene: 5. Germline-derived CDR1 and CDR2 are PRHDT and FYEKMQ (reference sequence). CDR3 length equals 16 residues. The CDR3 spells CASSSGGLAGYNEQFF. The CDR3, as DNA: TGTGCCAGCAGCTCCGGCGGACTAGCGGGGTACAATGAGCAGTTCTTC.

The chain recombines TRBV19 with TRBJ2-7; maybe TRBD2 (6 bases). This CDR3 region has 13 residues. Germline CDR1 LNHDA, CDR2 SQIVND (reference sequence). Between the trimmed V and J ends, which lost 5 bases and 4 bases, there was a span of 12 bases. In DNA form, the CDR3 reads TGTGCCAGTAGTGGGGCCGGACTATACGAGCAGTACTTC. Protein: CASSGAGLYEQYF.

V gene TRBV20-1 combines with J gene TRBJ2-5; D is undetermined. V lost 3 bases to trimming and J lost 2 bases, with 7 bases between them. In germline, CDR1 is DFQATT, CDR2 SNEGSKA (reference sequence). There are 12 residues in the CDR3. The CDR3 here is CSASLQQETQYF. In nucleotides, the CDR3 is TGCAGTGCTAGTCTGCAGCAAGAGACCCAGTACTTC.

The chain is built from TRBV18 and TRBJ2-5; D gene unclear. There are 12 residues in the CDR3. The V and J ends lost 1 base and 5 bases respectively, with 5 bases between them. The germline gives CDR1 KGHSH, CDR2 LQKENI. The CDR3 DNA reads TGTGCCAGCTCACCACGAGCCGAGACCCAGTACTTC. Protein: CASSPRAETQYF.

The chain is built from TRBV19 and TRBJ1-2; tentatively, D is TRBD1 (6 bases). The CDR3 length is 13 residues. CDR1 and CDR2 (germline): LNHDA, SQIVND (reference sequence). V was trimmed by 6 bases and J by 6 bases, leaving 14 bases between them. DNA for the CDR3: TGTGCCAGTAGCCGGGGGGGGCAGGATGGCTACACCTTC. Its translation is CASSRGGQDGYTF.

This clone was counted only a few times. CDR3 coding DNA: TGTGCTAGTGGTTTGGTGAGTCCCTCCGGGGCCGGGGAGCTGTTTTTT. Translated, it gives CASGLVSPSGAGELFF. The V and J genes are TRBV12-5 and TRBJ2-2, with D possibly TRBD2 on 5 matching bases. Germline V gene data show CDR1 as LGHNT and CDR2 as FRNRAP. This CDR3 region has 16 residues. With 0 bases removed from V and 6 bases from J, the gap between germline ends came to 14 bases.

V is TRBV7-6 and J is TRBJ2-3, with 10 bases lining up with TRBD2. V lost 5 bases and J lost 2; bases outside the gene matches: 7. Germline V gene data show CDR1 as SGHVS and CDR2 as FNYEAQ. CDR3 length equals 16 residues. The CDR3 loop reads CASSPRTSGSTDTQYF. For the CDR3, the DNA is TGTGCCAGCAGCCCAAGGACTAGCGGATCCACAGATACGCAGTATTTT. The complete variable domain, with remaining parts taken from reference TRBV7-6 and TRBJ2-3, reads GAGVSQSPRYKVTKRGQDVALRCDPISGHVSLYWYRQALGQGPEFLTYFNYEAQQDKSGLPNDRFSAERPEGSISTLTIQRTEQRDSAMYRCASSPRTSGSTDTQYFGPGTRLTVL.

The chain has TRBV3-1 (or the pseudogene TRBV3-2) and TRBJ2-7; D might be TRBD2 (6 bases). CDR3 size: 14 residues. V dropped 1 base and J dropped 4 bases, with 11 bases sitting between them. Germline CDR1 and CDR2: LGHDT and YNNKEL (reference sequence). The CDR3 bases are TGTGCCAGCAGCCAAGCGATCGGGGGTTACGAGCAGTACTTC. Its translation: CASSQAIGGYEQYF.

This chain links TRBV4-3 with TRBJ2-3, with TRBD2 as a possible D gene (6 bases). Trimming removed 1 base from V and 4 bases from J, with 9 bases in between. Germline V gene sequence: CDR1 LGHNA, CDR2 YSLEER. The CDR3 loop spans 14 amino acids. CDR3 sequence reads: CASSQVGGSDTQYF. CDR3 coding DNA: TGCGCCAGCAGCCAAGTCGGGGGATCAGATACGCAGTATTTT.

This chain connects TRBV6-5 to TRBJ1-3, with 7 bases lining up with TRBD1. This CDR3 has 15 amino acids. CDR1 is MNHEY and CDR2 is SVGAGI in the germline V gene. The ends lost 6 bases at V and 0 bases at J; junction bases unmatched: 5. The CDR3 spells CASSRDSSSGNTIYF. In DNA, the CDR3 is TGTGCCAGCAGCCGGGACAGCTCCTCTGGAAACACCATATATTTT.

J is TRBJ2-3 and V is TRBV5-1; maybe TRBD2 (5 bases). Germline-derived CDR1 and CDR2 are SGHRS and YFSETQ. V shed 5 bases and J shed 0 bases, with 13 bases lying between them. The CDR3 consists of 15 residues. The CDR3 region is CASRPYEGSTDTQYF. Here the CDR3 DNA reads TGCGCCAGCAGACCTTATGAGGGAAGCACAGATACGCAGTATTTT.

The chain joins TRBV6-5 to TRBJ2-3, with TRBD2 matching over 11 bases. V lost 4 bases and J lost 6; bases outside the gene matches: 6. The germline CDR1 and CDR2 sequences are MNHEY and SVGAGI. The CDR3 extends over 15 amino acids. This CDR3 reads CASSLAGGPFDTQYF. The CDR3 DNA follows: TGTGCCAGCAGTTTAGCGGGGGGGCCTTTCGATACGCAGTATTTT.

This sequence joins TRBV14 and TRBJ1-2; D may be TRBD1 (6 bases). The CDR3 is 13 amino acids. V lost 5 bases to trimming and J lost 2 bases, with 9 bases between them. Germline CDR1 reads SGHDN; CDR2 reads FVKESK. CDR3 sequence reads: CASSAQGNYGYTF. The CDR3 DNA reads TGTGCCAGCAGCGCACAGGGAAACTATGGCTACACCTTC.

This chain joins TRBV5-6 and TRBJ2-2; possible D gene TRBD1, 6 bases. V dropped 3 bases and J dropped 2 bases, with 11 bases sitting between them. Germline CDR1 is SGHDT and CDR2 is YYEEEE. The CDR3 consists of 15 residues. The CDR3, as DNA: TGTGCCAGCAGCTCCGGGACACTTAACACCGGGGAGCTGTTTTTT. Translation gives CASSSGTLNTGELFF.

The V call is TRBV30, the J call TRBJ2-7; 8 bases are a match to TRBD1. CDR1 is GTSNPN and CDR2 is SVGIG in the germline V gene (reference sequence). J lost 2 bases, V lost 3 bases, and 6 bases had no gene match. The CDR3 sequence is 14 residues long. DNA for the CDR3: TGTGCCTGGAGGTGGGCAGGGGGCACCTACGAGCAGTACTTC. Translated, it gives CAWRWAGGTYEQYF.

This clone was observed a handful of times. V usage is TRBV3-1 (or the pseudogene TRBV3-2) and J usage is TRBJ1-1; possible D gene TRBD1, 5 bases. This CDR3 is built from 14 residues. V was pared by 1 base and J by 5 bases, with 11 bases between. Germline lookup yields CDR1 LGHDT and CDR2 YNNKEL (reference sequence). CDR3 sequence reads: CASSQATGVTEAFF. CDR3 nucleotide sequence: TGTGCCAGCAGCCAAGCAACAGGTGTTACTGAAGCTTTCTTT.

This chain links TRBV5-6 with TRBJ2-1; TRBD2 aligns across 8 bases. Germline loops: CDR1 SGHDT, CDR2 YYEEEE. V dropped 3 bases and J dropped 8; count of bases not matched to a gene: 13. This CDR3 has 16 residues. In nucleotides, the CDR3 is TGTGCCAGCAGCTGGGAATTGGTAGCGGGGATCGATGAGCAGTTCTTC. Its protein product is CASSWELVAGIDEQFF.

The genes are TRBV6-2 or TRBV6-3 and TRBJ2-7, with D tentatively TRBD1 (5 bases). The length of the CDR3 is 16 residues. Deletions cut 4 bases from V and 5 bases from J, with 21 bases between. CDR1 MNHEY and CDR2 SVGEGT come from the germline V gene. For the CDR3, the DNA is TGTGCCAGCAGTTTAGGGGTGATCAAGGGGCTCCACGAGCAGTACTTC. Translating it yields CASSLGVIKGLHEQYF.

This clone was detected only once. The V call is TRBV10-2, the J call TRBJ2-7; no definite D call. CDR1 and CDR2 from the germline V gene are WSHSY and SAAADI. The CDR3 has 12 residues. Trimming removed 3 bases from V and 1 base from J, with 4 bases in between. The CDR3: CASSESSYEQYF. In DNA, the CDR3 is TGCGCCAGCAGTGAATCGTCCTACGAGCAGTACTTC.

The CDR3 protein is CASSFMGGRGNIQYF. CDR3 sequence (DNA): TGTGCCAGCAGCTTTATGGGGGGTCGCGGGAACATTCAGTACTTC. This chain joins TRBV7-2 and TRBJ2-4; D may be TRBD2 (6 bases). CDR1 is SGHTA, CDR2 FQGNSA, per germline. This CDR3 contains 15 residues. The V and J ends lost 3 bases and 7 bases respectively, with 16 bases between them.